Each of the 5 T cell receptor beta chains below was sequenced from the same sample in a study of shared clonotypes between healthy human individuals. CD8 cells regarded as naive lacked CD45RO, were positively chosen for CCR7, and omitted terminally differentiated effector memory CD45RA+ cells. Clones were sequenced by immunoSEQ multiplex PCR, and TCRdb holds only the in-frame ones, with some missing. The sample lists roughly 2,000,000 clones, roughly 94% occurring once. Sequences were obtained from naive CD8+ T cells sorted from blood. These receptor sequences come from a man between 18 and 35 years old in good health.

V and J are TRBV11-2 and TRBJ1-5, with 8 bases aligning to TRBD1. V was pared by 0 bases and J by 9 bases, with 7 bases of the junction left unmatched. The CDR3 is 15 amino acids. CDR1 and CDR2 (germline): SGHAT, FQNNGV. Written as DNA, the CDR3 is TGTGCCAGCAGCTTAGAGACAGGGGCCGGAGGGCCCCAGCATTTT. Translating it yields CASSLETGAGGPQHF. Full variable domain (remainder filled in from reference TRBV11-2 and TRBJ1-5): EAGVAQSPRYKIIEKRQSVAFWCNPISGHATLYWYQQILGQGPKLLIQFQNNGVVDDSQLPKDRFSAERLKGVDSTLKIQPAKLEDSAVYLCASSLETGAGGPQHFGDGTRLSIL.

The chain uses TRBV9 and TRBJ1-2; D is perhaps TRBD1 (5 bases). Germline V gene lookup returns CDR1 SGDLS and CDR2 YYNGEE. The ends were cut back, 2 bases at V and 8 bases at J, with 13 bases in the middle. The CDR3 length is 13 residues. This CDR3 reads CASSVVQNRGYTF. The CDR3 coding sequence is TGTGCCAGCAGCGTTGTACAGAACAGGGGCTACACCTTC.

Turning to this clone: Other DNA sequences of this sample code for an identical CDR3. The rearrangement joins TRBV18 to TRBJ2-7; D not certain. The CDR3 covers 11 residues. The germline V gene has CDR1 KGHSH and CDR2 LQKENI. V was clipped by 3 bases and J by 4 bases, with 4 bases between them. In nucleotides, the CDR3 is TGTGCCAGCTCACCGGGATACGAGCAGTACTTC. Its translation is CASSPGYEQYF.

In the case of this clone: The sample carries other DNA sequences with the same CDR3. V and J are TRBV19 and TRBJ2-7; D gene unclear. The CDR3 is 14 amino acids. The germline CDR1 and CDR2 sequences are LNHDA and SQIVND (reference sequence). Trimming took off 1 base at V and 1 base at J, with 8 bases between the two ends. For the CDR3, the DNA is TGTGCCAGTAGTATAGTTGGCGGATCCTACGAGCAGTACTTC. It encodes CASSIVGGSYEQYF.

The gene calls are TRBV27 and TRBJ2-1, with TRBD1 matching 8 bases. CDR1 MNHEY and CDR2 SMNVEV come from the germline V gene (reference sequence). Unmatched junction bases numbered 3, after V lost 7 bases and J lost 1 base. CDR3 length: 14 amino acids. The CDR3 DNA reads TGTGCCAGCAACACAGGGGGTTCCTACAATGAGCAGTTCTTC. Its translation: CASNTGGSYNEQFF.